The 5 T cell receptor beta chains below come from one sample, sequenced in a study of CD8 T cells in Susac syndrome. The RNA, about 0.5 to 1 ug, was put through reverse transcription using random hexamers. TCRdb used MiXCR to reprocess the immunoSEQ multiplex PCR reads, holding one entry per CDR3 protein. The sample has about 300,000 distinct CDR3 sequences, 89% seen once. Sequenced: CD8+ T cells from PBMCs. These receptors all stem from a human donor with multiple sclerosis.

The chain has TRBV2 and TRBJ1-1, with TRBD1 as a possible D gene (5 bases). Trimming removed 6 bases from V and 1 base from J, with 6 bases in between. The CDR3 has 12 amino acids. Per the germline V gene, CDR1 is SNHLY and CDR2 is FYNNEI. The CDR3 loop is CASSGQNTEAFF. The CDR3 coding sequence is TGTGCCAGCAGCGGACAGAACACTGAAGCTTTCTTT.

The chain couples TRBV7-8 to TRBJ2-1; 7 bases line up with TRBD2. Looked up from germline, CDR1 is SGHVS and CDR2 is FQNEAQ. The CDR3 spans 16 residues. The junction had 10 bases not matched to a gene; V was cut back by 5 bases and J by 3 bases. The CDR3 region has the DNA TGTGCCAGCAGCCCTACTTCTAGCGGACTCTACAATGAGCAGTTCTTC. Translated: CASSPTSSGLYNEQFF.

The chain links TRBV18 to TRBJ2-1; TRBD2 aligns across 10 bases. The CDR3 spans 18 residues. Germline V gene sequence: CDR1 KGHSH, CDR2 LQKENI. V shed 0 bases, J shed 0 bases, and the junction held 5 bases outside the gene matches. The CDR3 DNA follows: TGTGCCAGCTCACCACCGGCTAGCGGGAGTGGCTCCTACAATGAGCAGTTCTTC. Translation gives CASSPPASGSGSYNEQFF.

This chain links TRBV27 with TRBJ2-7; possible D gene TRBD1, 6 bases. The CDR3 totals 16 residues. Per germline, CDR1 MNHEY and CDR2 SMNVEV (reference sequence). V shed 8 bases and J shed 2 bases, with 22 bases lying between them. CDR3 coding DNA: TGTGCCAGCTCCCCACCCTTACAGGGAAATGCCTACGAGCAGTACTTC. This encodes CASSPPLQGNAYEQYF.

The rearrangement uses TRBV20-1 and TRBJ1-5; TRBD1 is a possible D gene (6 bases). Germline V CDR1 and CDR2: DFQATT, SNEGSKA (reference sequence). The length of the CDR3 is 17 residues. The V end was cut by 3 bases, the J end by 2 bases, with 20 bases between. The CDR3 loop is CSASNQGNVDGNQPQHF. Here the CDR3 DNA reads TGCAGTGCTAGCAACCAGGGGAACGTGGACGGCAATCAGCCCCAGCATTTT.